This entry concerns a single T cell receptor beta chain. As yet, its antigen is unknown. The data belong to a study of T-cell memory formation after mild COVID-19. Study-wide results and caveats: Prior to infection, memory already included some responding clones, suggesting cross-reactive memory joined. CD4+ clones that contracted lay mainly in CM and EM; CD8+ ones lay in EMRA.

TCR alpha and TCR beta cDNA libraries carrying sample barcodes and UMIs were produced by 5'RACE using constant-segment primers. Using its own MiXCR run on the 5' RACE reads, TCRdb lists one record per CDR3 protein. The table includes some 350,000 distinct CDR3 sequences, 15% to 20% detected once. The receptor's source is a man between 18 and 29 years old who had mild COVID-19 (a few samples of this study predate the infection). Cell type and time point are not known. Sequencing used PBMCs or a T cell subset sorted from them (not recorded which).

The CDR3 DNA is TGCGCCAGCAGCCAAGTCGGAGATAGCAATCAGCCCCAGCATTTT. Protein product: CASSQVGDSNQPQHF. The chain employs TRBV4-1 and TRBJ1-5; D not certain. This CDR3 is 15 amino acids long. Per the germline V gene, CDR1 is MGHRA and CDR2 is YSYEKL. V lost 1 base, J lost 0 bases, and 7 bases lay in between.